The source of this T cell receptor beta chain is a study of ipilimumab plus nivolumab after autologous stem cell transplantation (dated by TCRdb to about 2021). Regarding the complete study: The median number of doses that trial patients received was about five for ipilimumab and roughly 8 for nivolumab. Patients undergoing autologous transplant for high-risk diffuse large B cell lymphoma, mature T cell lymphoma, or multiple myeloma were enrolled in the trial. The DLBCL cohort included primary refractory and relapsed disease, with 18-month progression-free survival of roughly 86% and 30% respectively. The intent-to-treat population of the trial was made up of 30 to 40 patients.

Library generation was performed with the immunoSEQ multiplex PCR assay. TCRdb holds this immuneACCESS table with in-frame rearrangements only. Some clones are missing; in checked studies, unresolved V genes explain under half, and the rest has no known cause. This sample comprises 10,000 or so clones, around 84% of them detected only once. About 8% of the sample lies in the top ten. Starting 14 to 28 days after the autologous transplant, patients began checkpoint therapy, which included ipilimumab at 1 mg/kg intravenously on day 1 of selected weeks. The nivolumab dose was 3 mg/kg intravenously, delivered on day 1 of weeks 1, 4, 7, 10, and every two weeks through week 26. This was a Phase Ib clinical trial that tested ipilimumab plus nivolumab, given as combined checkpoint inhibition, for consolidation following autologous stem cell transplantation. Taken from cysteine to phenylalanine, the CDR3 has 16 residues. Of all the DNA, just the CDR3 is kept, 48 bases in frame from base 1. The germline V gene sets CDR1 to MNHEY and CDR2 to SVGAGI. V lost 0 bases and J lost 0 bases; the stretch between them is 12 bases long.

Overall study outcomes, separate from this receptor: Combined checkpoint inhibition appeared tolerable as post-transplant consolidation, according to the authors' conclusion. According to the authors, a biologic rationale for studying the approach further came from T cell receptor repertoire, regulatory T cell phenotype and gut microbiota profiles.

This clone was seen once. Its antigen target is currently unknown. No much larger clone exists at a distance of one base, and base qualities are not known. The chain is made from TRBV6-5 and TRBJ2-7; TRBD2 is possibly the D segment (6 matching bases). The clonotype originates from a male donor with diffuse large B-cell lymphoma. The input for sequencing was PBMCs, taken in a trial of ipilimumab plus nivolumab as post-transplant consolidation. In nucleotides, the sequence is TGTGCCAGCAGTTACTCGTTCGCGGGGAGCTCCTACGAGCAGTACTTC. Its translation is CASSYSFAGSSYEQYF.